The 30 T cell receptor beta chains below were found in one sample sequenced in a study of cytomegalovirus exposure and HLA in healthy donors. PCR involved 60 Vbeta and 13 Jbeta primers. Profiling relied on immunoSEQ multiplex PCR, and the TCRdb table lists in-frame clones only, not all of them. The sample contains over 85,000 clones, less than 75% of which appear only once. The sample consisted of PBMCs. Receptors were obtained from a man aged 25-45 years in good health and CMV-seronegative.

The chain is built from TRBV29-1 and TRBJ2-7; 10 bases match TRBD1. From germline, CDR1 is SQVTM and CDR2 ANQGSEA. There are 12 residues in the CDR3. V was pared by 7 bases and J by 13 bases, with 13 bases of the junction left unmatched. CDR3 DNA: TGCAGCGGCGTCATGGGGACAGGGGAGCTATACTTC. Protein product: CSGVMGTGELYF.

The genes are TRBV6-6 and TRBJ2-7; TRBD2 is a possible D gene (5 bases). The CDR3 extends over 15 amino acids. Per germline, CDR1 MNHNY and CDR2 SVGAGI (reference sequence). The V end lost 6 bases, the J end lost 0 bases, and 15 bases lay between the germline ends. The CDR3 loop is CASRPESGYSYEQYF. The CDR3 coding sequence is TGTGCCAGCAGGCCCGAAAGCGGCTACTCCTACGAGCAGTACTTC.

The chain joins TRBV4-1 to TRBJ2-3, with 11 bases that match TRBD2. Looked up from germline, CDR1 is MGHRA and CDR2 is YSYEKL. Trimming removed 1 base from V and 10 bases from J; junction bases left unmatched: 10. This CDR3 spans 16 amino acids. The CDR3 loop reads CASSQVLAGGAGAQYF. As DNA, the CDR3 is TGCGCCAGCAGCCAAGTTCTAGCGGGAGGCGCGGGCGCGCAGTATTTT.

This clone showed up just once. The chain links TRBV30 to TRBJ1-4; D gene uncertain. V shed 3 bases and J shed 7 bases, with 6 bases lying between them. The germline V gene has CDR1 GTSNPN and CDR2 SVGIG (reference sequence). The CDR3 has 11 residues. The CDR3 loop is CAWRGSEKLFF. CDR3 DNA sequence: TGTGCCTGGAGGGGGAGTGAAAAACTGTTTTTT.

In the case of this clone: Other DNA sequences from this sample encode an identical CDR3 as well. The genes are TRBV5-1 and TRBJ1-1; TRBD1 is a possible D gene (5 bases). The CDR3 is 14 amino acids. Trimming took 9 bases from V and 0 from J, leaving 15 bases between them. The germline V gene has CDR1 SGHRS and CDR2 YFSETQ. CDR3 loop: CATSPGSVNTEAFF. DNA for the CDR3: TGCGCCACCAGTCCAGGGTCCGTGAACACTGAAGCTTTCTTT. The complete variable domain, with remaining parts taken from reference TRBV5-1 and TRBJ1-1, reads KAGVTQTPRYLIKTRGQQVTLSCSPISGHRSVSWYQQTPGQGLQFLFEYFSETQRNKGNFPGRFSGRQFSNSRSEMNVSTLELGDSALYLCATSPGSVNTEAFFGQGTRLTVV.

This chain links TRBV5-1 with TRBJ2-7; no clear D gene. V lost 4 bases, J lost 1 base, and 9 bases lay in between. This CDR3 has 13 amino acids. CDR1 and CDR2 from the germline V gene are SGHRS and YFSETQ. Here the CDR3 reads CASSPAVSYEQYF. CDR3 bases: TGCGCCAGCAGCCCGGCGGTGTCCTACGAGCAGTACTTC.

This sequence joins TRBV6-4 and TRBJ2-6; a weak D match, TRBD1 (7 bases). The CDR3 length is 17 residues. Trimming took 5 bases from V and 4 from J, leaving 18 bases between them. In germline, CDR1 is MRHNA, CDR2 SNTAGT. The CDR3 protein is CASSSSRGADGANVLTF. CDR3 DNA: TGTGCCAGCAGTTCGTCCAGGGGGGCGGACGGGGCCAACGTCCTGACTTTC.

The chain is built from TRBV18 and TRBJ2-3; TRBD1 aligns across 9 bases. J gave up 3 bases and V 5 bases, and 6 bases lay outside the gene matches. Germline V CDR1 and CDR2: KGHSH, LQKENI. CDR3 length: 15 residues. CDR3 bases: TGTGCCAGCTCAACTACAGGGGGCAGGACAGATACGCAGTATTTT. Amino acids: CASSTTGGRTDTQYF.

This clone was picked up a small number of times. This chain links TRBV18 with TRBJ2-7; 7 nucleotides align to TRBD1. CDR1 is KGHSH and CDR2 is LQKENI in the germline V gene. The CDR3 extends over 14 amino acids. The trim removed 3 bases at V and 1 base at J, leaving 3 bases unmatched. The CDR3 reads CASSPTTGSYEQYF. CDR3 nucleotide sequence: TGTGCCAGCTCACCCACGACAGGGTCCTACGAGCAGTACTTC.

This clone was counted between two and nine times. V usage is TRBV2 and J usage is TRBJ2-3, with a possible D match to TRBD2 (6 bases). Per germline, CDR1 SNHLY and CDR2 FYNNEI. V lost 7 bases and J lost 3, with 23 bases in between. The CDR3 has 17 amino acids. CDR3 residues: CASTGVWRGEATDTQYF. CDR3 DNA: TGTGCCAGCACGGGGGTATGGCGAGGTGAAGCGACAGATACGCAGTATTTT.

With regard to this clone: The germline gene is not matched at one end of the junction; a read error may be the cause. V usage is TRBV7-9 and J usage is TRBJ1-6; 8 bases align to TRBD1. The germline V gene encodes CDR1 SEHNR and CDR2 FQNEAQ (reference sequence). The CDR3 extends over 15 amino acids. The CDR3 coding sequence is TGTTCCAGCAGAAAAGGACAGGGCTCTCGTTCACCCCTCCACTTT. Its translation: CSSRKGQGSRSPLHF.

The chain links TRBV5-1 to TRBJ1-2; D gene unclear. Between the trimmed V and J ends, which lost 0 bases and 8 bases, there was a span of 8 bases. There are 12 residues in the CDR3. From germline, CDR1 is SGHRS and CDR2 YFSETQ. The CDR3 protein is CASSLGEGGYTF. The CDR3 DNA reads as TGCGCCAGCAGCTTGGGAGAGGGAGGCTACACCTTC. Full variable domain (outside the CDR3, taken from reference TRBV5-1 and TRBJ1-2): KAGVTQTPRYLIKTRGQQVTLSCSPISGHRSVSWYQQTPGQGLQFLFEYFSETQRNKGNFPGRFSGRQFSNSRSEMNVSTLELGDSALYLCASSLGEGGYTFGSGTRLTVV.

This clone turned up a few times. CDR3 DNA sequence: TGCAGCGTTGGCCATTCCCAGGGGGCAACTAATGAAAAACTGTTTTTT. Encoded protein: CSVGHSQGATNEKLFF. The chain recombines TRBV29-1 with TRBJ1-4, with TRBD1 matching 7 bases. Trimming cost V 4 bases and J 0 bases; bases outside gene matches: 8. Germline values: CDR1 SQVTM, CDR2 ANQGSEA. The CDR3 extends over 16 amino acids. The full variable domain, its missing parts supplied by reference TRBV29-1 and TRBJ1-4, is SAVISQKPSRDICQRGTSLTIQCQVDSQVTMMFWYRQQPGQSLTLIATANQGSEATYESGFVIDKFPISRPNLTFSTLTVSNMSPEDSSIYLCSVGHSQGATNEKLFFGSGTQLSVL.

The chain has TRBV5-1 and TRBJ2-2; TRBD1 matches 12 bases. This CDR3 comprises 15 residues. J was trimmed by 6 bases and V by 4 bases; bases with no gene match: 4. The germline gives CDR1 SGHRS, CDR2 YFSETQ. Written as DNA, the CDR3 is TGCGCCAGCAGCCCGGGGACAGGGGGCTCCGGGGAGCTGTTTTTT. It yields the protein CASSPGTGGSGELFF.

The chain joins TRBV5-1 to TRBJ2-6; D might be TRBD2 (5 bases). Between the trimmed V and J ends, which lost 4 bases and 0 bases, there was a span of 8 bases. CDR1 is SGHRS and CDR2 is YFSETQ in the germline V gene. The CDR3 has 15 amino acids. The CDR3 protein is CASSPRDSGANVLTF. Here the CDR3 DNA reads TGCGCCAGCAGCCCCCGGGACTCTGGGGCCAACGTCCTGACTTTC.

The chain is built from TRBV27 and TRBJ2-1; 7 positions agree with TRBD2. Germline values: CDR1 MNHEY, CDR2 SMNVEV (reference sequence). V shed 0 bases and J 4 bases; nucleotides not matched to a gene: 0. CDR3 length: 14 residues. The CDR3 nucleotides read TGTGCCAGCAGTTTATCAGCGGGGTACAATGAGCAGTTCTTC. This gives the protein CASSLSAGYNEQFF.

V usage is TRBV5-1 and J usage is TRBJ2-7; TRBD1 matches at 7 bases. The J segment lost 2 bases and the V segment lost 4 bases, leaving 9 bases of the junction unmatched. Germline CDR1 is SGHRS and CDR2 is YFSETQ. The CDR3 is made up of 15 amino acids. The CDR3 protein is CASSTLQGSAYEQYF. For the CDR3, the DNA is TGCGCCAGCAGCACTCTACAGGGGTCGGCCTACGAGCAGTACTTC.

The genes are TRBV5-1 and TRBJ2-2, with D unresolved. Trimming removed 0 bases from V and 2 bases from J, with 8 bases in between. The CDR3 spans 15 residues. CDR1 is SGHRS and CDR2 is YFSETQ in the germline V gene. CDR3 coding DNA: TGCGCCAGCAGCTTGGGGCACGAAAACACCGGGGAGCTGTTTTTT. Translated: CASSLGHENTGELFF.

The V call is TRBV9, the J call TRBJ1-1; no definite D call. The V and J ends lost 1 base and 4 bases respectively, with 11 bases between them. This CDR3 spans 14 amino acids. Per the germline V gene, CDR1 is SGDLS and CDR2 is YYNGEE. The chain's CDR3 is CASSVQWRGTEAFF. CDR3 coding DNA: TGTGCCAGCAGCGTACAGTGGAGAGGCACTGAAGCTTTCTTT.

The chain uses TRBV4-1 and TRBJ1-1; TRBD1 matches at 10 bases. The CDR3 is 15 amino acids. Germline V lookup: CDR1 MGHRA, CDR2 YSYEKL. J gave up 5 bases and V 6 bases, and 9 bases lay outside the gene matches. The CDR3 spells CASRMDRGIRTEAFF. DNA for the CDR3: TGCGCCAGCAGGATGGACAGGGGGATTCGGACTGAAGCTTTCTTT.

The sample holds one count of this clone. One junction end disagrees with the germline gene, perhaps due to a read error. V is TRBV6-1 and J is TRBJ1-5; D is uncertain. Germline V CDR1 and CDR2: MNHNS, SASEGT. This CDR3 has 14 residues. The CDR3 spells CAGSDNRFYQPQHF. Written as DNA, the CDR3 is TGTGCCGGCAGTGATAACAGATTTTACCAGCCCCAGCATTTT.

The chain is built from TRBV19 and TRBJ1-1; possibly TRBD1 for D (5 bases). Trimming stripped 7 bases from V and 1 base from J, with 16 bases between. This CDR3 comprises 15 residues. CDR1 is LNHDA, CDR2 SQIVND, per germline (reference sequence). This chain's CDR3 is CASKARSTGNTEAFF. The CDR3 DNA follows: TGTGCCAGTAAAGCCCGGAGTACAGGGAACACTGAAGCTTTCTTT.

The chain links TRBV28 to TRBJ1-2, with TRBD1 matching 11 bases. Germline lookup yields CDR1 MDHEN and CDR2 SYDVKM. The CDR3 is 14 residues long. V was clipped by 4 bases and J by 8 bases; unmatched bases: 6. The CDR3 sequence: CASSWGRDRGGYTF. The CDR3, as DNA: TGTGCCAGCAGTTGGGGCCGGGACAGGGGGGGCTACACCTTC.

The gene calls are TRBV27 and TRBJ1-2, with D tentatively TRBD1 (6 bases). Deletions cut 4 bases from V and 7 bases from J, with 13 bases between. This CDR3 spans 13 amino acids. The V gene's germline CDR1 is MNHEY and CDR2 SMNVEV (reference sequence). The DNA for the CDR3 is TGTGCCAGCAGTTCCAGGGGCCGTCCTGGCTACACCTTC. Its translation is CASSSRGRPGYTF.

CDR3 bases: TGCGCCAGCAGCCAGAAAACCGCGGGGGGGCTGTACACTGAAGCTTTCTTT. Translating gives CASSQKTAGGLYTEAFF. The V call is TRBV4-3, the J call TRBJ1-1; a weak D match, TRBD1 (6 bases). The germline CDR1 and CDR2 sequences are LGHNA and YSLEER. This CDR3 is 17 amino acids long. Trimming pared 3 bases from V and 3 bases from J, leaving 20 bases between.

The J gene is TRBJ2-1, the V gene TRBV7-9; 8 nucleotides line up with TRBD2. Trimming cost V 2 bases and J 7 bases; bases outside gene matches: 10. The CDR3 is 16 residues long. Germline lookup yields CDR1 SEHNR and CDR2 FQNEAQ (reference sequence). CDR3 protein: CASSLLPAGAKNEQFF. In DNA form, the CDR3 reads TGTGCCAGCAGCTTATTACCAGCGGGAGCTAAAAATGAGCAGTTCTTC.

V and J are TRBV27 and TRBJ2-2; tentatively, D is TRBD2 (6 bases). Germline CDR1 is MNHEY and CDR2 is SMNVEV (reference sequence). Trimming removed 0 bases from V and 4 bases from J, with 6 bases in between. The CDR3 contains 14 residues. This chain's CDR3 is CASSLSAGTGELFF. The CDR3 DNA reads as TGTGCCAGCAGTTTATCAGCGGGCACCGGGGAGCTGTTTTTT.

The chain has TRBV5-6 and TRBJ2-5, with 7 bases aligning to TRBD1. Trimming removed 2 bases from V and 6 bases from J; junction bases left unmatched: 13. This CDR3 region has 16 residues. Per the germline V gene, CDR1 is SGHDT and CDR2 is YYEEEE. This CDR3 is CASSLYETGRAKTQYF. The CDR3 DNA is TGTGCCAGCAGCTTATATGAGACAGGGAGAGCGAAGACCCAGTACTTC.

The rearrangement joins TRBV11-2 to TRBJ2-3; TRBD2 agrees at 9 bases. The CDR3 has 14 amino acids. The junction had 1 base not matched to a gene; V was cut back by 5 bases and J by 1 base. In germline, CDR1 is SGHAT, CDR2 FQNNGV. The CDR3 bases are TGTGCCAGCAGCATAGCGGGGGGCACAGATACGCAGTATTTT. Translated: CASSIAGGTDTQYF. The variable domain in full, with the rest retrieved from reference TRBV11-2 and TRBJ2-3, is EAGVAQSPRYKIIEKRQSVAFWCNPISGHATLYWYQQILGQGPKLLIQFQNNGVVDDSQLPKDRFSAERLKGVDSTLKIQPAKLEDSAVYLCASSIAGGTDTQYFGPGTRLTVL.

The CDR3 loop is CASSLSSGETQYF. In nucleotides, the CDR3 is TGTGCCAGCAGCTTAAGTAGCGGGGAGACCCAGTACTTC. The chain joins TRBV11-2 to TRBJ2-5, with 7 bases fitting TRBD2. CDR3 size: 13 residues. Germline CDR1 SGHAT, CDR2 FQNNGV. V gave up 2 bases and J gave up 5 bases; unmatched junction bases: 2.